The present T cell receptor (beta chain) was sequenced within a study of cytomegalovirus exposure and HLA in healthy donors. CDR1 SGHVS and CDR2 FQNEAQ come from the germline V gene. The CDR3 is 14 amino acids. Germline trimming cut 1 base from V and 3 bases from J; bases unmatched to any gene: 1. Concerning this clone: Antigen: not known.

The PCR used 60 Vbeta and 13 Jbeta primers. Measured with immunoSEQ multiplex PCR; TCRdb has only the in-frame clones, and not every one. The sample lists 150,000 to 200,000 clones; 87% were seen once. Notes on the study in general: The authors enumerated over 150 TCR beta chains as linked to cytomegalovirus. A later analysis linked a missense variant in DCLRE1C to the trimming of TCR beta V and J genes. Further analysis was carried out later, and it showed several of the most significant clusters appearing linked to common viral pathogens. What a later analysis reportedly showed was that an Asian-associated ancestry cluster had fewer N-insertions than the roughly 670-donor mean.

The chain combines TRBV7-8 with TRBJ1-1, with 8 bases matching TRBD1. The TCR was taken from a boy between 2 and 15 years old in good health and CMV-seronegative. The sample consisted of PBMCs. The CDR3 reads CASSLDRGDTEAFF. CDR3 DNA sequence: TGTGCCAGCAGCTTAGACAGGGGGGACACTGAAGCTTTCTTT.